Following are 25 T cell receptor beta chains from one sample sequenced in a study of cytomegalovirus exposure and HLA in healthy donors. PCR involved 60 Vbeta and 13 Jbeta primers. Here immunoSEQ multiplex PCR was the method, and the copy in TCRdb shows in-frame clones only, minus some. The sample includes under 300,000 clones, just over 70% seen only once; the top ten take roughly 2.4%. What was sequenced was PBMCs. The source of these receptors is a female donor in good health and CMV-seronegative.

The rearrangement links TRBV6-6 to TRBJ2-5, with a weak D call TRBD2 (7 bases). Germline CDR1 reads MNHNY; CDR2 reads SVGAGI (reference sequence). V lost 2 bases to trimming and J lost 3 bases, with 10 bases between them. The CDR3 consists of 14 residues. The CDR3 is CASSYGGAEETQYF. CDR3 DNA: TGTGCCAGCAGTTACGGGGGGGCAGAAGAGACCCAGTACTTC.

This chain links TRBV5-1 with TRBJ2-6, with 9 bases matching TRBD1. There are 19 residues in the CDR3. Unmatched junction bases numbered 9, after V lost 2 bases and J lost 0 bases. The germline CDR1 and CDR2 sequences are SGHRS and YFSETQ. The CDR3 sequence: CASSFGTGNPSSGANVLTF. CDR3 in DNA: TGCGCCAGCAGCTTCGGGACAGGGAATCCTAGCTCTGGGGCCAACGTCCTGACTTTC.

A single count supports this clone. V and J are TRBV7-2 and TRBJ2-5; 9 bases match TRBD1. The CDR3 sequence is 14 residues long. V dropped 1 base and J dropped 4; count of bases not matched to a gene: 1. The germline gives CDR1 SGHTA, CDR2 FQGNSA. CDR3 protein: CASSLDRGRETQYF. DNA for the CDR3: TGTGCCAGCAGCTTAGACAGGGGGCGAGAGACCCAGTACTTC. The entire variable domain, with the rest obtained from reference TRBV7-2 and TRBJ2-5, is as follows: GAGVSQSPSNKVTEKGKDVELRCDPISGHTALYWYRQSLGQGLEFLIYFQGNSAPDKSGLPSDRFSAERTGGSVSTLTIQRTQQEDSAVYLCASSLDRGRETQYFGPGTRLLVL.

This chain joins TRBV5-4 and TRBJ2-5, with 9 positions matching TRBD2. From germline, CDR1 is SGHNT and CDR2 YYREEE (reference sequence). J was trimmed by 0 bases and V by 4 bases; bases with no gene match: 4. The CDR3 runs 15 residues. CDR3 in amino acids: CASSPLAGNQETQYF. For the CDR3, the DNA is TGTGCCAGCAGCCCGCTAGCGGGAAACCAAGAGACCCAGTACTTC.

As regards this clone: A read error may account for a junction end that differs from germline. Other nucleotide sequences in the sample specify the same CDR3. The chain couples TRBV6-1 to TRBJ1-4; TRBD1 is a possible D gene (5 bases). Germline values: CDR1 MNHNS, CDR2 SASEGT. CDR3 length: 13 residues. CDR3 sequence: CASSGGGNEKLFF. In DNA form, the CDR3 reads TGTGCCAGCAGCGGGGGGGGAAATGAGAAACTGTTTTTT.

The chain joins TRBV2 to TRBJ2-5; TRBD2 agrees at 10 bases. With 1 base clipped from V and 2 bases from J, the junction kept 7 bases outside the gene matches. Germline V gene data show CDR1 as SNHLY and CDR2 as FYNNEI. The CDR3 sequence is 17 residues long. This CDR3 is CASSEGQTSGFQETQYF. CDR3 bases: TGTGCCAGCAGTGAAGGCCAGACTAGCGGGTTTCAAGAGACCCAGTACTTC.

The rearrangement joins TRBV19 to TRBJ1-5; possible D gene TRBD1, 5 bases. The germline V gene has CDR1 LNHDA and CDR2 SQIVND (reference sequence). The CDR3 spans 17 residues. The V and J ends lost 3 bases and 5 bases respectively, with 20 bases between them. In DNA, the CDR3 is TGTGCCAGTAGTATCGGGTGGGGCGGAAGGGAATATCAGCCCCAGCATTTT. Encoded protein: CASSIGWGGREYQPQHF.

The gene calls are TRBV28 and TRBJ2-5, with 7 bases identical to TRBD1. This CDR3 spans 14 amino acids. Germline V lookup: CDR1 MDHEN, CDR2 SYDVKM. V shed 2 bases, J shed 3 bases, and the junction held 3 bases outside the gene matches. DNA of the CDR3: TGTGCCAGCAGTTTACTCGACAGGGAAGAGACCCAGTACTTC. It encodes CASSLLDREETQYF.

V is TRBV28 and J is TRBJ1-4; D remains ambiguous. From germline, CDR1 is MDHEN and CDR2 SYDVKM. This CDR3 is 19 amino acids long. V was pared by 3 bases and J by 3 bases, with 23 bases between. The CDR3 coding sequence is TGTGCCAGCAGTTTGAATAGGGAGTGGGCCCGCCCCCCTAATGAAAAACTGTTTTTT. Translated: CASSLNREWARPPNEKLFF.

This chain links TRBV6-1 with TRBJ1-5; D is perhaps TRBD1 (6 bases). The ends were cut back, 4 bases at V and 3 bases at J, with 22 bases in the middle. The germline CDR1 and CDR2 sequences are MNHNS and SASEGT. This CDR3 contains 18 residues. Here the CDR3 DNA reads TGTGCCAGCAGTGCCCGACCTCAAACAGGGACGGACAATCAGCCCCAGCATTTT. Residues: CASSARPQTGTDNQPQHF.

The gene calls are TRBV5-1 and TRBJ1-1, with D tentatively TRBD1 (5 bases). Between the trimmed V and J ends, which lost 0 bases and 4 bases, there was a span of 13 bases. This CDR3 spans 15 amino acids. The germline V gene has CDR1 SGHRS and CDR2 YFSETQ. CDR3 nucleotide sequence: TGCGCCAGCAGCTTGGCCCGGGACGGGGGCACTGAAGCTTTCTTT. Translated: CASSLARDGGTEAFF.

This rearrangement joins TRBV28 to TRBJ2-1; 9 bases are a match to TRBD2. Unmatched junction bases numbered 12, after V lost 8 bases and J lost 7 bases. Per germline, CDR1 MDHEN and CDR2 SYDVKM. This CDR3 is 15 amino acids long. In nucleotides, the CDR3 is TGTGCCAGCCCCCCTGGAGCGGGAGGAACTAATGAGCAGTTCTTC. Translation: CASPPGAGGTNEQFF.

The genes are TRBV5-1 and TRBJ1-1, with 8 positions matching TRBD1. The germline V gene encodes CDR1 SGHRS and CDR2 YFSETQ. J lost 2 bases, V lost 9 bases, and 9 bases had no gene match. The CDR3 runs to 14 residues. CDR3 sequence (DNA): TGCGCCACCTCTCCACAGGGGGGAAACACTGAAGCTTTCTTT. Its protein is CATSPQGGNTEAFF.

This clone was picked up a small number of times. The CDR3 sequence is CASSLNGMIYEQYF. CDR3 sequence (DNA): TGTGCCAGCAGTTTAAACGGGATGATTTACGAGCAGTACTTC. This chain links TRBV27 with TRBJ2-7, with TRBD2 as a possible D gene (5 bases). This CDR3 contains 14 residues. V lost 2 bases and J lost 4, with 12 bases in between. The germline gives CDR1 MNHEY, CDR2 SMNVEV (reference sequence).

The table lists this clone with a few counts. The rearrangement links TRBV6-4 to TRBJ1-6; D is uncertain. This CDR3 comprises 13 residues. Germline V CDR1 and CDR2: MRHNA, SNTAGT. The V and J ends lost 2 bases and 8 bases respectively, with 7 bases between them. The DNA of the CDR3 is TGTGCCAGCAGTGACCAGCGGTATTCACCCCTCCACTTT. The encoded protein is CASSDQRYSPLHF.

On this clone itself: One end of the junction is discordant with germline, which a read error may explain. The chain is built from TRBV28 and TRBJ1-5; perhaps TRBD1 as D (5 bases). The CDR3 contains 14 residues. Germline loops: CDR1 MDHEN, CDR2 SYDVKM. In nucleotides, the CDR3 is TGCCTATCGGGGGGAAGGCGAAGCAATCAGCCCCAGCATTTT. Translated: CLSGGRRSNQPQHF.

V usage is TRBV5-1 and J usage is TRBJ2-6; TRBD2 agrees at 12 bases. The ends lost 3 bases at V and 1 base at J; junction bases unmatched: 5. CDR3 length: 18 residues. From germline, CDR1 is SGHRS and CDR2 YFSETQ. CDR3: CASSSGLAGLSGANVLTF. The CDR3, as DNA: TGCGCCAGCAGCTCTGGACTAGCGGGACTTTCTGGGGCCAACGTCCTGACTTTC.

This clone was detected only once. The CDR3 sequence: CASSPPGGLYGYTF. CDR3 coding DNA: TGTGCCAGCAGCCCTCCAGGGGGACTTTATGGCTACACCTTC. The rearrangement links TRBV27 to TRBJ1-2, with 7 bases lining up with TRBD1. CDR3 length equals 14 residues. With 6 bases clipped from V and 5 bases from J, the junction kept 9 bases outside the gene matches. CDR1 is MNHEY, CDR2 SMNVEV, per germline (reference sequence).

The chain is built from TRBV21-1 and TRBJ1-2; the table's D call of TRBD1 was not tested on the DNA. TRBV21-1 is annotated as a pseudogene. The CDR3 is 11 amino acids. The CDR3 loop is CASSQGYGYTF. The CDR3 coding sequence is TGTGCCAGCAGTCAGGGTTATGGCTACACCTTC.

This clone was found a few times. The rearrangement uses TRBV7-3 and TRBJ2-7, with TRBD1 matching over 11 bases. From germline, CDR1 is SGHTA and CDR2 FQGTGA. The CDR3 sequence is 15 residues long. V trimming: 5 bases; J trimming: 0 bases; junction bases outside the gene matches: 3. The CDR3 here is CASSPGTGGSYEQYF. DNA for the CDR3: TGTGCCAGCAGCCCTGGGACAGGGGGCTCCTACGAGCAGTACTTC.

The chain links TRBV28 to TRBJ1-2, with D maybe TRBD1 (5 bases). This CDR3 is built from 14 residues. Trimming took 5 bases from V and 7 from J, leaving 17 bases between them. Looked up from germline, CDR1 is MDHEN and CDR2 is SYDVKM. The CDR3 reads CASSRRVGGSGYTF. DNA of the CDR3: TGTGCCAGCAGTCGCCGGGTCGGGGGTTCTGGCTACACCTTC.

This clone occurred a few times. This chain links TRBV28 with TRBJ1-4; 9 positions agree with TRBD1. Unmatched junction bases numbered 7, after V lost 7 bases and J lost 7 bases. There are 14 residues in the CDR3. The germline V gene has CDR1 MDHEN and CDR2 SYDVKM. The CDR3 sequence is CASTGQGLGEKLFF. DNA for the CDR3: TGTGCCAGCACCGGACAGGGGTTGGGTGAAAAACTGTTTTTT.

This chain joins TRBV5-6 and TRBJ1-1, with 8 bases that match TRBD1. Germline CDR1 and CDR2: SGHDT and YYEEEE. The length of the CDR3 is 17 residues. The junction had 10 bases not matched to a gene; V was cut back by 2 bases and J by 1 base. The CDR3 here is CASSFVRGRGKNTEAFF. CDR3 nucleotide sequence: TGTGCCAGCAGCTTTGTCAGGGGGCGAGGTAAGAACACTGAAGCTTTCTTT.

This chain uses TRBV10-3 with TRBJ2-1, with TRBD2 identical over 11 bases. J was trimmed by 6 bases and V by 0 bases; bases with no gene match: 10. In germline, CDR1 is ENHRY, CDR2 SYGVKD. CDR3 size: 18 residues. The CDR3 protein is CAISESSLTSGSSNEQFF. The CDR3 DNA reads as TGTGCCATCAGTGAGTCGAGTCTTACTAGCGGGAGTAGCAATGAGCAGTTCTTC.

This chain joins TRBV5-8 and TRBJ2-3; 7 bases line up with TRBD2. The CDR3 contains 15 residues. Germline V lookup: CDR1 SGHTS, CDR2 YDEGEE. V was pared by 7 bases and J by 5 bases, with 13 bases of the junction left unmatched. CDR3 nucleotides: TGTGCCAGCCGAGAATTAGCGGGTTCGGAAGATACGCAGTATTTT. This codes for CASRELAGSEDTQYF.